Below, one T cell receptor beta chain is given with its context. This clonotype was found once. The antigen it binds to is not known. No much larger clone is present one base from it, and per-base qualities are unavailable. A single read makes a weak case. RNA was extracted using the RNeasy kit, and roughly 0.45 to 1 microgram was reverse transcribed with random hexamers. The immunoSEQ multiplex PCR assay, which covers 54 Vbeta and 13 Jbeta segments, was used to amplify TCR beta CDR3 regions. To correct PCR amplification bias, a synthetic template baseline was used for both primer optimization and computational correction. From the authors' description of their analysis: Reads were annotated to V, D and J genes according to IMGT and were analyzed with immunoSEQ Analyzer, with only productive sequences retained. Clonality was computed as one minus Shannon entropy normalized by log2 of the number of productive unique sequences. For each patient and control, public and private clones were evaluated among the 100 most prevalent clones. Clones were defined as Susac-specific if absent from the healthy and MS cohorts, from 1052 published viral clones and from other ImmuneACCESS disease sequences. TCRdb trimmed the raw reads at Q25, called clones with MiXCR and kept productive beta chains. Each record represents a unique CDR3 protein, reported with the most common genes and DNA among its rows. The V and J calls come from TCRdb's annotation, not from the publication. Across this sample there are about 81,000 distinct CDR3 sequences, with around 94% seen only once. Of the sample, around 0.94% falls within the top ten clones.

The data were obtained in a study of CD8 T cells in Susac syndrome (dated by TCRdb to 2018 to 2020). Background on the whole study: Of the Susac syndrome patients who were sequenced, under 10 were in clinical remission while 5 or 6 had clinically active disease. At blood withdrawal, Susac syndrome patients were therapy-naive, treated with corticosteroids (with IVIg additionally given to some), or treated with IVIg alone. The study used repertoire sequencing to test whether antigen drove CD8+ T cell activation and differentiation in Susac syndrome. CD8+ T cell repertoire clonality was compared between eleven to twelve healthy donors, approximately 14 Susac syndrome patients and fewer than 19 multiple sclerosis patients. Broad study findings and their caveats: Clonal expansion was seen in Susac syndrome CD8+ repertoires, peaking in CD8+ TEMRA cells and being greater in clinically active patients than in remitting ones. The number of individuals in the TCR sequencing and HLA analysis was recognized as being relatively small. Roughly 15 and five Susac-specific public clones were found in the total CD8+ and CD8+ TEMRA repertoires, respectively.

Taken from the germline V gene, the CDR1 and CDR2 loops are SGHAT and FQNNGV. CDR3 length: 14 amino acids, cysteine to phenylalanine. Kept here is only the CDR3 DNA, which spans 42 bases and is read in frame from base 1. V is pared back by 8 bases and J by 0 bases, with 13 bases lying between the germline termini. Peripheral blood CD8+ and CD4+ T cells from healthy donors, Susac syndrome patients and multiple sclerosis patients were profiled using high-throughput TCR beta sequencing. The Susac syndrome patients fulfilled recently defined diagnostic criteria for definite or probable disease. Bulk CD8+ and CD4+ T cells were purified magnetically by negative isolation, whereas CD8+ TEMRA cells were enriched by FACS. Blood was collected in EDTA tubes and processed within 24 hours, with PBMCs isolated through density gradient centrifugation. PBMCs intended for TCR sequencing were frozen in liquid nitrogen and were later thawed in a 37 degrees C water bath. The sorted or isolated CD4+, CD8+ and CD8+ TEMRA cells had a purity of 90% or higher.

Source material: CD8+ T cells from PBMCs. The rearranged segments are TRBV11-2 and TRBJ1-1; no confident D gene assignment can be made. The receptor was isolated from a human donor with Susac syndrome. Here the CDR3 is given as CASRPSLMNTEAFF. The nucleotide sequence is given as TGTGCCAGCCGTCCTTCTCTCATGAACACTGAAGCTTTCTTT. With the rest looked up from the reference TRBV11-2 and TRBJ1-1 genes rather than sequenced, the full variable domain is EAGVAQSPRYKIIEKRQSVAFWCNPISGHATLYWYQQILGQGPKLLIQFQNNGVVDDSQLPKDRFSAERLKGVDSTLKIQPAKLEDSAVYLCASRPSLMNTEAFFGQGTRLTVV.